Listed below are T cell receptor beta chains from one sample, sequenced in a study of T-cell memory formation after mild COVID-19. MiXCR was run by TCRdb on the 5' RACE reads, yielding one entry per CDR3 protein. The sample shows 450,000 to 700,000 distinct CDR3 sequences, more than 15% of them seen only once. The sample was PBMCs or a T cell subset sorted from them (not recorded which). The receptors were gathered from an adult woman who had mild COVID-19 (a few samples of this study predate the infection). Cell type and time point are not known. Each CDR3 is given with its conserved first and last residue. A D gene is named only where the DNA matches it firmly. Clone size is shown for a subset of rows, as once, few, many or a class of expanded clone.

v_gene: TRBV19; abundance: -; j_gene: TRBJ1-1; d_gene: -; CDR3nt: TGTGCCGCGTCAGGAACCTTCCACACTGAAGCTTTCTTT; CDR3aa: CAASGTFHTEAFF
v_gene: TRBV6-1; abundance: few; j_gene: TRBJ1-4; d_gene: -; CDR3nt: TGTGCCAGCAGTGAAGCGAGCAGGACAGACGAAAAACTGTTTTTT; CDR3aa: CASSEASRTDEKLFF
v_gene: TRBV7-2; abundance: -; j_gene: TRBJ2-1; d_gene: TRBD2; CDR3nt: TGTGCCAGCAGCTTAGAATATGGGGGAGGGCGAAATGAGCAGTTCTTC; CDR3aa: CASSLEYGGGRNEQFF
v_gene: TRBV3-1; abundance: few; j_gene: TRBJ2-6; d_gene: -; CDR3nt: TGTGCCAGCAGCCGAGGGCCGCCCGGCGGATCTGGGGCCAACGTCCTGACTTTC; CDR3aa: CASSRGPPGGSGANVLTF
v_gene: TRBV20-1; abundance: few; j_gene: TRBJ1-1; d_gene: -; CDR3nt: TGCAGTGCTAGAGACAGGGCGGTTGGAGCTTTCTTT; CDR3aa: CSARDRAVGAFF
v_gene: TRBV4-1; abundance: -; j_gene: TRBJ2-3; d_gene: TRBD2; CDR3nt: TGCGCCAGCAGCCAAGTTCCGGGGCCCGGGGGGGCAGATACGCAGTATTTT; CDR3aa: CASSQVPGPGGADTQYF
v_gene: TRBV7-9; abundance: -; j_gene: TRBJ1-1; d_gene: -; CDR3nt: TGTGCCAGCTTCACCGGACAGTATGAAAGCACTGAAGCTTTCTTT; CDR3aa: CASFTGQYESTEAFF
v_gene: TRBV7-9; abundance: few; j_gene: TRBJ1-5; d_gene: TRBD1; CDR3nt: TGTGCCAGCACCAAGACAGGGGAGGCCAATCAGCCCCAGCATTTT; CDR3aa: CASTKTGEANQPQHF
v_gene: TRBV15; abundance: -; j_gene: TRBJ2-4; d_gene: TRBD2; CDR3nt: TGTGCCACCAGCAGAGAGGGGCGGGGGGGCGGCAAAAACATTCAGTACTTC; CDR3aa: CATSREGRGGGKNIQYF
v_gene: TRBV2; abundance: few; j_gene: TRBJ2-7; d_gene: TRBD1; CDR3nt: TGTGCCAGCAGCGGGGGGTTAGGACAGGGGGACTTC; CDR3aa: CASSGGLGQGDF
v_gene: TRBV7-9; abundance: -; j_gene: TRBJ2-1; d_gene: -; CDR3nt: TGTGCCAGCAGCCCCGGGGCCTATGAGCAGTTCTTC; CDR3aa: CASSPGAYEQFF
v_gene: TRBV6-5; abundance: -; j_gene: TRBJ1-2; d_gene: -; CDR3nt: TGTGCCAGCAGTTACGGACCAAAGATAAGCTATGGCTACACCTTC; CDR3aa: CASSYGPKISYGYTF
v_gene: TRBV20-1; abundance: -; j_gene: TRBJ2-4; d_gene: TRBD2; CDR3nt: TGCAGTGCTAGAGGCCAACTAGCGGGAGTAACGGGGAGCATTCAGTACTTC; CDR3aa: CSARGQLAGVTGSIQYF
v_gene: TRBV12-3/TRBV12-4; abundance: -; j_gene: TRBJ2-6; d_gene: TRBD1; CDR3nt: TGTGCCAGCAGCAGATCCGGGACAGCGATCTCTGGGGCCAACGTCCTGACTTTC; CDR3aa: CASSRSGTAISGANVLTF
v_gene: TRBV24-1; abundance: few; j_gene: TRBJ2-2; d_gene: -; CDR3nt: TGTGCCACCAGTGATTGGGGACACCTGAACACCGGGGAGCTGTTTTTT; CDR3aa: CATSDWGHLNTGELFF
v_gene: TRBV12-3/TRBV12-4; abundance: -; j_gene: TRBJ1-5; d_gene: -; CDR3nt: TGTGCCACCCGGGGGTCCGGCAGCAATCAGCCCCAGCATTTT; CDR3aa: CATRGSGSNQPQHF
v_gene: TRBV12-3/TRBV12-4; abundance: many; j_gene: TRBJ2-1; d_gene: TRBD2; CDR3nt: TGTGCCAGCAGTGGTCTAGCGGGGAGCTCCTACAATGAGCAGTTCTTC; CDR3aa: CASSGLAGSSYNEQFF
v_gene: TRBV24-1; abundance: -; j_gene: TRBJ2-1; d_gene: -; CDR3nt: TGTGCCACCAGTGACCCCACCCGACAGGGAGGGGACAATGAGCAGTTCTTC; CDR3aa: CATSDPTRQGGDNEQFF
v_gene: TRBV5-1; abundance: -; j_gene: TRBJ2-2; d_gene: TRBD2; CDR3nt: TGCGCCAGCAGCTTGGATCCTAGCGGGGTCACCGGGGAGCTGTTTTTT; CDR3aa: CASSLDPSGVTGELFF
v_gene: TRBV27; abundance: once; j_gene: TRBJ2-7; d_gene: -; CDR3nt: TGTGCCAGCAGTTTACGGGGGACAGATGCATCCTACGAGCAGTACTTC; CDR3aa: CASSLRGTDASYEQYF
v_gene: TRBV15; abundance: -; j_gene: TRBJ2-3; d_gene: TRBD2; CDR3nt: TGTGCCACCAGCAGAGTACTAGCGGTAAACACAGATACGCAGTATTTT; CDR3aa: CATSRVLAVNTDTQYF
v_gene: TRBV28; abundance: few; j_gene: TRBJ1-1; d_gene: TRBD1; CDR3nt: TGTGCCAGCAGTTTCACCCCCACAGGGGGAACTATGAACACTGAAGCTTTCTTT; CDR3aa: CASSFTPTGGTMNTEAFF
v_gene: TRBV24-1; abundance: -; j_gene: TRBJ2-5; d_gene: TRBD1; CDR3nt: TGTGCCACCAGTGACCCGGACAGGCCTCAAGAGACCCAGTACTTC; CDR3aa: CATSDPDRPQETQYF